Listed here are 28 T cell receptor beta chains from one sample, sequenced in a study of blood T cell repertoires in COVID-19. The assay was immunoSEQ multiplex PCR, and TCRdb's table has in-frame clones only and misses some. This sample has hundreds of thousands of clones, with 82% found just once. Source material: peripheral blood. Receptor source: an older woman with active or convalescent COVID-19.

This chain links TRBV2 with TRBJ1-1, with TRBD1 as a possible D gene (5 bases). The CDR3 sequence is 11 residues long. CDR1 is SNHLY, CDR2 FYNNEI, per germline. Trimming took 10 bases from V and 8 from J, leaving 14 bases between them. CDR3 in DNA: TGTGCCACCAACTCAGACAGAGAAGCTTTCTTT. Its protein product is CATNSDREAFF.

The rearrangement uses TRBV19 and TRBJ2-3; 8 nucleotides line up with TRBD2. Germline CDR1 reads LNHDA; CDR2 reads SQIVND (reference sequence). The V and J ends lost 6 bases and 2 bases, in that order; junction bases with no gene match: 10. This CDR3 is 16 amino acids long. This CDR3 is CASRDGGAMDTDTQYF. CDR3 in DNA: TGTGCCAGTAGAGACGGGGGGGCAATGGACACAGATACGCAGTATTTT.

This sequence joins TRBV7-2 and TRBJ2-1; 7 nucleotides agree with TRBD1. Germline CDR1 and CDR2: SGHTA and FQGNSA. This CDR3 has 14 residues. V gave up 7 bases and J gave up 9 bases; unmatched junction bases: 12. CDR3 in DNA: TGTGCCAGCACCCACGGGGACAGATCGGCTGAGCAGTTCTTC. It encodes CASTHGDRSAEQFF.

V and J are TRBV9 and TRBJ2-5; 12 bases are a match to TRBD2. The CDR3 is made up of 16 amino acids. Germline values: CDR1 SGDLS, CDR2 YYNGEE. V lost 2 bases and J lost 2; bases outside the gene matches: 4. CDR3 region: CASSVSGLAGQETQYF. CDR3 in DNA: TGTGCCAGCAGCGTGTCAGGACTAGCGGGGCAAGAGACCCAGTACTTC.

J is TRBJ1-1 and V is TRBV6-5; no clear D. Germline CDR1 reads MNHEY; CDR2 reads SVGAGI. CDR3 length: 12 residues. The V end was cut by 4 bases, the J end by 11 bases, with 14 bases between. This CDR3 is CASSSPLLEAFF. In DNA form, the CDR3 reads TGTGCCAGCAGTTCCCCCTTGTTGGAGGCTTTCTTT.

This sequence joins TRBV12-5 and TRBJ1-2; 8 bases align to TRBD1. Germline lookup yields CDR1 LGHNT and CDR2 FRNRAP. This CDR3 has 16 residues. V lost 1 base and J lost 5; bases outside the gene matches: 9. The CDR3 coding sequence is TGTGCTAGTGGTTTGGGGCAGGGGGCACGGGAATATGGCTACACCTTC. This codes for CASGLGQGAREYGYTF.

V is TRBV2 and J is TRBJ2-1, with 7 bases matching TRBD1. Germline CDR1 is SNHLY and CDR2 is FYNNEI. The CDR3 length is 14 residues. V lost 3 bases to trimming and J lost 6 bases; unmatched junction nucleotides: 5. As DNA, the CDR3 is TGTGCCAGCAGTGACTACAGGGGTATCAATGAGCAGTTCTTC. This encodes CASSDYRGINEQFF. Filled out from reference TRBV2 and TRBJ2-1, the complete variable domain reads EPEVTQTPSHQVTQMGQEVILRCVPISNHLYFYWYRQILGQKVEFLVSFYNNEISEKSEIFDDQFSVERPDGSNFTLKIRSTKLEDSAMYFCASSDYRGINEQFFGPGTRLTVL.

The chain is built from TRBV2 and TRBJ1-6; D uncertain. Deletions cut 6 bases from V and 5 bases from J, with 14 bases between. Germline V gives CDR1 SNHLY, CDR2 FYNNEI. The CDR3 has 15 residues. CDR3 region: CASRRETADNSPLHF. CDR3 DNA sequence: TGTGCCAGCAGGCGAGAAACAGCTGATAATTCACCCCTCCACTTT.

The CDR3 DNA reads TGTGCCAGCAGTGATGTACGGGGATCTGGGGCCAACGTCCTGACTTTC. Protein product: CASSDVRGSGANVLTF. V and J are TRBV2 and TRBJ2-6, with D perhaps matching TRBD2 (5 bases). This CDR3 has 16 residues. Trimming took off 3 bases at V and 1 base at J, with 10 bases between the two ends. CDR1 SNHLY and CDR2 FYNNEI come from the germline V gene.

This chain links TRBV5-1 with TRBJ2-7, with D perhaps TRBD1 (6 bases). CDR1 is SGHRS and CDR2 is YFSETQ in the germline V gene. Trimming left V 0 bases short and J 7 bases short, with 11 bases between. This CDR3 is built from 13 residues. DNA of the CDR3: TGCGCCAGCAGCTTGGGCACAGGGCATGAGCAGTACTTC. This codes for CASSLGTGHEQYF.

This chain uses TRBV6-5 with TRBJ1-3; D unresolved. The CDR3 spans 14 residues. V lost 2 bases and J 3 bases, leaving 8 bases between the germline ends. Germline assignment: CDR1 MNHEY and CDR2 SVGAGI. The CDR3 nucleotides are TGTGCCAGCAGTTACGGCACAGTTGGAAACACCATATATTTT. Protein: CASSYGTVGNTIYF.

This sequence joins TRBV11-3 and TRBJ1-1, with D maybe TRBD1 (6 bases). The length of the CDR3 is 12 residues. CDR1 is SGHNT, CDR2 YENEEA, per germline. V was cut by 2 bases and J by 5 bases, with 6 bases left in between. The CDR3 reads CASSLQGTEAFF. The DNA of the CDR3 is TGTGCCAGCAGCTTACAGGGGACTGAAGCTTTCTTT.

The CDR3 DNA sequence: TGCAGCGTCATCCGGGACAGGGGGCTGTACGAGCAGTACTTC. As protein: CSVIRDRGLYEQYF. This sequence joins TRBV29-1 and TRBJ2-7; 12 bases map to TRBD1. The CDR3 consists of 14 residues. Trimming cost V 6 bases and J 4 bases; bases outside gene matches: 7. Germline CDR1 reads SQVTM; CDR2 reads ANQGSEA.

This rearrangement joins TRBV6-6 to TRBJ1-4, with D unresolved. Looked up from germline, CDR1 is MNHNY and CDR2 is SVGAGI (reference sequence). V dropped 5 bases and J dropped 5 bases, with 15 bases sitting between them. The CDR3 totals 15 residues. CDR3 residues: CASSILGSFNEKLFF. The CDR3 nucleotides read TGTGCCAGCAGTATCCTTGGGAGTTTCAATGAAAAACTGTTTTTT.

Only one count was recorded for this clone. The CDR3 is CASTGYMGQGTSGNTIYF. The CDR3 bases are TGTGCCAGCACCGGTTACATGGGACAGGGGACTTCTGGAAACACCATATATTTT. The V and J genes are TRBV25-1 and TRBJ1-3; TRBD1 matches at 10 bases. The germline V gene encodes CDR1 MGHDK and CDR2 SYGVNS. This CDR3 region has 18 residues. The J segment lost 1 base and the V segment lost 7 bases, leaving 13 bases of the junction unmatched.

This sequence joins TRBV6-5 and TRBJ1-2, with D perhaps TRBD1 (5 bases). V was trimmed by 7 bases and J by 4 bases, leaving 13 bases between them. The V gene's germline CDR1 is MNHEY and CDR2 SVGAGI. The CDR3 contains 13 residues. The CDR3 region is CASTPGLRYGYTF. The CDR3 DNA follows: TGTGCCAGCACACCGGGACTGCGCTATGGCTACACCTTC.

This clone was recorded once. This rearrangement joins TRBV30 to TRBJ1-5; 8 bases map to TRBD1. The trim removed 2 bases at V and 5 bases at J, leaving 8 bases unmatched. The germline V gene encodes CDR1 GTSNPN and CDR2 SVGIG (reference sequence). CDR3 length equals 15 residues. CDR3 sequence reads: CAWSPPDRVDQPQHF. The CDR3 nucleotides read TGTGCCTGGAGTCCACCGGACAGGGTGGATCAGCCCCAGCATTTT.

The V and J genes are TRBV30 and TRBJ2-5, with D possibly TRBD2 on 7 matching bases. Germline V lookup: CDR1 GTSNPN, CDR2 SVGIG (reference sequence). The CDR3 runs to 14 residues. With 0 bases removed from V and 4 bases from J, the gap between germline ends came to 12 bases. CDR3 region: CAWSVKGGLETQYF. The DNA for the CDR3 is TGTGCCTGGAGTGTAAAGGGGGGGTTAGAGACCCAGTACTTC.

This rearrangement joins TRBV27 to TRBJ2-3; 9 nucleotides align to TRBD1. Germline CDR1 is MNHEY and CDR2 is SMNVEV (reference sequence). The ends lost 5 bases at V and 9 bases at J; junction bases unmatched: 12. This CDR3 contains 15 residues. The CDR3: CASSPPGTGTWTQYF. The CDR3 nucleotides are TGTGCCAGCAGTCCGCCGGGGACAGGGACTTGGACGCAGTATTTT.

The CDR3 bases are TGTGCCAGCAGCTCACGGAACAGGGGGAGAGGCTACACCTTC. Amino acids: CASSSRNRGRGYTF. V is TRBV7-2 and J is TRBJ1-2, with 8 bases aligning to TRBD1. V lost 4 bases and J lost 8; bases outside the gene matches: 9. CDR3 length: 14 residues. Germline V gives CDR1 SGHTA, CDR2 FQGNSA.

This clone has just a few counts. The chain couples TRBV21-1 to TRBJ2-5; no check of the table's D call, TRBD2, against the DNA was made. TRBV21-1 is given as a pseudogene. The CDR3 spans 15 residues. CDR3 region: CASHWLAGAEETQYF. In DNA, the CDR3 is TGTGCCAGCCATTGGCTAGCGGGGGCTGAAGAGACCCAGTACTTC.

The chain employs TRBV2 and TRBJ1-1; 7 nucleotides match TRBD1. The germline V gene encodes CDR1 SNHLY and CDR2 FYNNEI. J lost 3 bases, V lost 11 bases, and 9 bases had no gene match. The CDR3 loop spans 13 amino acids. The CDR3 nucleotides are TGTGCCGGGGGCTTCGACAGGGACACTGAAGCTTTCTTT. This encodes CAGGFDRDTEAFF.

CDR3 DNA: TGCGCCAGCAGCCAAGAATCGGGCCTAGCGGGGGGCCAAGAGACCCAGTACTTC. Translating gives CASSQESGLAGGQETQYF. The rearrangement uses TRBV4-3 and TRBJ2-5; 11 bases match TRBD2. After removal of 0 bases from V and 1 base from J, the junction contained 7 bases not matched to a gene. Germline CDR1 and CDR2: LGHNA and YSLEER. The CDR3 is 18 residues long.

CDR3 sequence (DNA): TGTGCCTGGAGTCCCCGCTCCTATAATTCACCCCTCCACTTT. This sequence encodes CAWSPRSYNSPLHF. V usage is TRBV30 and J usage is TRBJ1-6; the D is unclear. V lost 2 bases to trimming and J lost 0 bases, with 5 bases between them. There are 14 residues in the CDR3. Germline values: CDR1 GTSNPN, CDR2 SVGIG (reference sequence).

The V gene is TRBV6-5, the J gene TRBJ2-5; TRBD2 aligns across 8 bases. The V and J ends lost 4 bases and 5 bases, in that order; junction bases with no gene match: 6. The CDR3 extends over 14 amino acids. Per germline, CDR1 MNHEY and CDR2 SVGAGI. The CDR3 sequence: CASSSGLGMETQYF. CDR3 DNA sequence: TGTGCCAGCAGTTCGGGACTAGGGATGGAGACCCAGTACTTC.

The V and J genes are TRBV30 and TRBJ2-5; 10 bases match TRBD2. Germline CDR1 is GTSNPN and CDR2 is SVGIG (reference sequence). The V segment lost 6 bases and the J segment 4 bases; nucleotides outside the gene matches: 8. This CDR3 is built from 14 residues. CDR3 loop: CACQRGGRRETQYF. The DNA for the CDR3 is TGTGCCTGTCAGCGGGGGGGCCGCCGAGAGACCCAGTACTTC.

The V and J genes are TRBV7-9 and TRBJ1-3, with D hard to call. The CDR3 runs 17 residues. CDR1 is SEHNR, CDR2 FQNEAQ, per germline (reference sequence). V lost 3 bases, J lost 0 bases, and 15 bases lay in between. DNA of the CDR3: TGTGCCAGCAGCTTGTATCTGGCCCCTTCCTCTGGAAACACCATATATTTT. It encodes CASSLYLAPSSGNTIYF. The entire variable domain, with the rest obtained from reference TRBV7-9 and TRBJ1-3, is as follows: DTGVSQNPRHKITKRGQNVTFRCDPISEHNRLYWYRQTLGQGPEFLTYFQNEAQLEKSRLLSDRFSAERPKGSFSTLEIQRTEQGDSAMYLCASSLYLAPSSGNTIYFGEGSWLTVV.

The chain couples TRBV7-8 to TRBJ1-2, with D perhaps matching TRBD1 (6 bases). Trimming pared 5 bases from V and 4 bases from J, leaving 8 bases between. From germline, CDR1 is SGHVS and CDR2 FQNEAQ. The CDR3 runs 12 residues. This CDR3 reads CASSLQGYGYTF. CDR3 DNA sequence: TGTGCCAGCAGCCTACAGGGCTATGGCTACACCTTC.